This note documents a single T cell receptor (beta chain) sequence. TCR beta VDJ combinations and CDR3 sequences were profiled from genomic DNA. TCRdb reprocessed the reads with MiXCR, giving one entry per CDR3 protein. The sample consists of around 430,000 distinct CDR3 sequences, roughly 34% of them appearing once. V was trimmed by 4 bases and J by 8 bases, leaving 11 bases between them. This CDR3 is built from 12 residues. Looked up from germline, CDR1 is MNHEY and CDR2 is SVGAGI. The sample is drawn from a study of CD8+CD57+ T cells in acquired aplastic anemia. Study information: DNA recovered from sorted CD4+ and CD8+ cells had a mean of around 3.3 ug.

Patients chosen for sequencing had CD8+CD57+ cells that had expanded, as shown by flow cytometry. All patients had severe acquired aplastic anemia. Receipt of therapy had not occurred in any patient by the time of blood sampling. The sequenced sample was sorted CD4+, CD8+, or CD8+CD57+ T cells (not recorded which) from PBMCs. This receptor was obtained from a human donor with aplastic anemia. The rearrangement joins TRBV6-5 to TRBJ1-2, with unresolved D. The CDR3 nucleotides are TGTGCCAGCAGTTTACAAGTGGAAGGCTACACCTTC. As protein: CASSLQVEGYTF.